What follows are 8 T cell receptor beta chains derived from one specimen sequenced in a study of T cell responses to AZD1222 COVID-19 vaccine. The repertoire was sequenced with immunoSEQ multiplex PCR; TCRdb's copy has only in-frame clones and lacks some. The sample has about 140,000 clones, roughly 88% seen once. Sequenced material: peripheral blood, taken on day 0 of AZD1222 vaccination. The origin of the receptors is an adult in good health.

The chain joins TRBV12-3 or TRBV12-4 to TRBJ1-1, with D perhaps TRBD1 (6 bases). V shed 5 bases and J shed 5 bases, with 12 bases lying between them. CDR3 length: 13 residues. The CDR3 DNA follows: TGTGCCAGCAGTGTCAGGGGTGGGACTGAAGCTTTCTTT. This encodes CASSVRGGTEAFF.

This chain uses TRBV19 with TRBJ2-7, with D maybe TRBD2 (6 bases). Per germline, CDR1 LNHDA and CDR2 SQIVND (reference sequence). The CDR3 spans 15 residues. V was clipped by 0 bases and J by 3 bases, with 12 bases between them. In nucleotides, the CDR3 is TGTGCCAGTAGTATAGATGGAGCGGGCTTCTACGAGCAGTACTTC. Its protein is CASSIDGAGFYEQYF.

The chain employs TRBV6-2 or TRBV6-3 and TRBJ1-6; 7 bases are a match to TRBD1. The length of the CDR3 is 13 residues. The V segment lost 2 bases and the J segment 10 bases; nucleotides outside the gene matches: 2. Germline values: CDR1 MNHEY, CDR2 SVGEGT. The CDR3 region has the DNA TGTGCCAGCAGTTACACAGGGGACTCACCCCTCCACTTT. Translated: CASSYTGDSPLHF.

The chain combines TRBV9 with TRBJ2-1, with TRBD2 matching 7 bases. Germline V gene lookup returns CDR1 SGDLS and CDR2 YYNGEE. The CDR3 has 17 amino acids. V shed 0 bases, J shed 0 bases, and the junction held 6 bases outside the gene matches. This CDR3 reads CASSVGGSGPSYNEQFF. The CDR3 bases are TGTGCCAGCAGCGTAGGAGGTAGCGGGCCCTCCTACAATGAGCAGTTCTTC.

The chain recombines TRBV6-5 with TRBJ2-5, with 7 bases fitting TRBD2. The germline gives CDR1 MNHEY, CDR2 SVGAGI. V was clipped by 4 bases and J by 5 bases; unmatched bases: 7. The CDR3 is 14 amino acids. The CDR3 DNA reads TGTGCCAGCAGTTCCCCACGGGGAGGGGAGACCCAGTACTTC. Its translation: CASSSPRGGETQYF.

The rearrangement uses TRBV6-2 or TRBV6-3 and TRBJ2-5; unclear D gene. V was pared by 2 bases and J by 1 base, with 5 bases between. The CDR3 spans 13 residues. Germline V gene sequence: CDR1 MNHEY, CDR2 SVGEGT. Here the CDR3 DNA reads TGTGCCAGCAGTTACCCTTCCCAAGAGACCCAGTACTTC. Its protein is CASSYPSQETQYF.

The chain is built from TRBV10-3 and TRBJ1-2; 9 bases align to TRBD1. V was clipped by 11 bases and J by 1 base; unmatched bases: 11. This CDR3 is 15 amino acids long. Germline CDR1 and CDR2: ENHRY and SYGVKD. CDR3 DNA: TGTGCCGTGCAAAGGACAGGGGCCCTTAACTATGGCTACACCTTC. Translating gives CAVQRTGALNYGYTF.

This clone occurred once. CDR3 in DNA: TGTGCCAGCAGCTTATTCCAGGGGAGGAGCACAGATACGCAGTATTTT. Its translation: CASSLFQGRSTDTQYF. J is TRBJ2-3 and V is TRBV7-8; D tentatively fits TRBD1 or TRBD2 (6 bases each). V lost 2 bases and J 0 bases, leaving 12 bases between the germline ends. The CDR3 is made up of 16 amino acids. Germline loops: CDR1 SGHVS, CDR2 FQNEAQ.